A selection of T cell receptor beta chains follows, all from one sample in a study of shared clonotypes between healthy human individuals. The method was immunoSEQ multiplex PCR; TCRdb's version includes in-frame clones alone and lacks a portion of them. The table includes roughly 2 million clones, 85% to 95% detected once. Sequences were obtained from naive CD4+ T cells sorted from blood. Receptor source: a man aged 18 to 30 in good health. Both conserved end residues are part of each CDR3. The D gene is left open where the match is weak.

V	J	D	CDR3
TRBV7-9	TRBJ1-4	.	CASSLRTDNEKLFF
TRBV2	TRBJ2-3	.	CASSLGRNTDTQYF
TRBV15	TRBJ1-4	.	CATSRQGGNEKLFF
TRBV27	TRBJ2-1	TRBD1	CASSFRGRKDEQFF
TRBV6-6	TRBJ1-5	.	CASHRDDKGSNQPQHF
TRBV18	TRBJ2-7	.	CASSSLRPPLGEQYF
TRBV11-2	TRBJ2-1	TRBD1	CASSSLTGYNEQFF
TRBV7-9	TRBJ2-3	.	CASSFGRTVTDTQYF
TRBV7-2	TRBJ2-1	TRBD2	CASSSGLAGGNNEQFF
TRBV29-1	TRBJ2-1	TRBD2	CSVEAPGRVNEQFF
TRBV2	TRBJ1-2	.	CASSEALGYIPGDYYGYTF
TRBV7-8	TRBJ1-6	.	CASSLGQDSLHF
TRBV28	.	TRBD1	CASRRYGDRASYEQYF
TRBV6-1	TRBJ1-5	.	CASTPPPGPQHF
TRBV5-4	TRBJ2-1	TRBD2	CASSQDWLAGVGTNEQFF
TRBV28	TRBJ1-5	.	CASSFPQLYSNQPQHF
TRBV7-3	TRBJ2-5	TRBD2	CASSLTAGVNQETQYF
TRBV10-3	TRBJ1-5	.	CAIRPQGKAQPQHF
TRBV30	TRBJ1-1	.	CAGDWVESEAFF
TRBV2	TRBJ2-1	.	CASSDRSNEQFF
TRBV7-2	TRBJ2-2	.	CASSLDRSTGELFF
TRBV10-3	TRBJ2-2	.	CAISESRGARGTGELFF
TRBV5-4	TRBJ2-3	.	CASSRGSPTDTQYF
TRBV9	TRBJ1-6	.	CASSAVGQNNSPLHF
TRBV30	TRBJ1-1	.	CAWSEEAEAFF
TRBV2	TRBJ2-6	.	CASSGTPSSGANVLTF
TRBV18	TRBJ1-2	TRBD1	CASSPPLQGERDYGYTF
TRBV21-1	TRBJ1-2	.	CASSSRDPSYGYTF
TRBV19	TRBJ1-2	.	CASSRTGDNYGYTF
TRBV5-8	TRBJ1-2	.	CASSWGQGFSSGYTF
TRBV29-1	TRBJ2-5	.	CSVGPGVGKWDQETQYF
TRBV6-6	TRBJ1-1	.	CASPRGLGTEAFF
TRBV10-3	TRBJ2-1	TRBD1	CAISFGQGEGEQFF
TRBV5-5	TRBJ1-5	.	CASSLEGYSNQPQHF
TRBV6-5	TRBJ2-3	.	CASRRPPTDTQYF
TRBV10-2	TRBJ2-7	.	CASSRPSYEQYF
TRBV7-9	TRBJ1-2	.	CASHLAGGEFHGYTF
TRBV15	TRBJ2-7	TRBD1	CATGQGLTSYEQYF
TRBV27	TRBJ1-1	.	CASRPWSRTEAFF
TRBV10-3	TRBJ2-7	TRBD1	CATGDRFPPYEQYF
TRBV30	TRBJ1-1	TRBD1	CAWRPTGDTEAFF
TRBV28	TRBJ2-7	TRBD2	CASRRLAGGNEQYF
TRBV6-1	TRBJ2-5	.	CASSEKEEERGPIQETQYF
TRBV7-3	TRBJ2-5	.	CASSQQGRETQYF
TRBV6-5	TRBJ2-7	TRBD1	CASSRGQRAYEQYF
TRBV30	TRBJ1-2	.	CAWSETANYGYTF
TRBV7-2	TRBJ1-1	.	CASSSRTKYGNTEAFF
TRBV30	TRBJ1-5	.	CACAGNSNQPQHF
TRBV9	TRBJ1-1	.	CASSVKTNTEAFF
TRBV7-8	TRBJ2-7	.	CASSLAGWVYPLNEQYF
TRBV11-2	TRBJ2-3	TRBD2	CASSLGLAIDTQYF
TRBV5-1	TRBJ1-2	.	CASSLVLGEGYGYTF